This T cell receptor (beta chain) was captured in a study of T cell responses to AZD1222 COVID-19 vaccine. Study-level results: The study found vaccine-associated CD4 TCRs spanning spike, dominant at 160-218 and 743-854. Repertoire sampling happened only post peak T cell response.

The method was immunoSEQ multiplex PCR; TCRdb's version includes in-frame clones alone and lacks a portion of them. Altogether more than 70,000 clones are present, about 88% being singletons, with the ten largest covering roughly 3.9%. Concerning this clone itself: Its antigen is as yet unknown.

This TCR derives from an adult in good health. The sample in question was peripheral blood, obtained on day 0 of AZD1222 vaccination.

The CDR3 DNA follows: TGTGCCAGCAGTTACAGCCGGAACACTGAAGCTTTCTTT. Amino acid sequence: CASSYSRNTEAFF. The chain combines TRBV6-6 with TRBJ1-1, with D unclear. V was shortened by 2 bases and J by 1 base, with 5 bases between the two germline ends. The CDR3 is 13 residues long. CDR1 is MNHNY and CDR2 is SVGAGI in the germline V gene (reference sequence).